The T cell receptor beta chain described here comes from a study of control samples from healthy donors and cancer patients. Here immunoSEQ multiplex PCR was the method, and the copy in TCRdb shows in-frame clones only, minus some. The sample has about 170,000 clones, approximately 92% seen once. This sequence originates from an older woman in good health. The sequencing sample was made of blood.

CDR3 bases: TGCAGCGTTGAGGAAGCAGACTATGGCTACACCTTC. Encoded protein: CSVEEADYGYTF. The V and J genes are TRBV29-1 and TRBJ1-2; D unresolved. Germline-derived CDR1 and CDR2 are SQVTM and ANQGSEA. Trimming removed 3 bases from V and 3 bases from J, with 8 bases in between. The length of the CDR3 is 12 residues.